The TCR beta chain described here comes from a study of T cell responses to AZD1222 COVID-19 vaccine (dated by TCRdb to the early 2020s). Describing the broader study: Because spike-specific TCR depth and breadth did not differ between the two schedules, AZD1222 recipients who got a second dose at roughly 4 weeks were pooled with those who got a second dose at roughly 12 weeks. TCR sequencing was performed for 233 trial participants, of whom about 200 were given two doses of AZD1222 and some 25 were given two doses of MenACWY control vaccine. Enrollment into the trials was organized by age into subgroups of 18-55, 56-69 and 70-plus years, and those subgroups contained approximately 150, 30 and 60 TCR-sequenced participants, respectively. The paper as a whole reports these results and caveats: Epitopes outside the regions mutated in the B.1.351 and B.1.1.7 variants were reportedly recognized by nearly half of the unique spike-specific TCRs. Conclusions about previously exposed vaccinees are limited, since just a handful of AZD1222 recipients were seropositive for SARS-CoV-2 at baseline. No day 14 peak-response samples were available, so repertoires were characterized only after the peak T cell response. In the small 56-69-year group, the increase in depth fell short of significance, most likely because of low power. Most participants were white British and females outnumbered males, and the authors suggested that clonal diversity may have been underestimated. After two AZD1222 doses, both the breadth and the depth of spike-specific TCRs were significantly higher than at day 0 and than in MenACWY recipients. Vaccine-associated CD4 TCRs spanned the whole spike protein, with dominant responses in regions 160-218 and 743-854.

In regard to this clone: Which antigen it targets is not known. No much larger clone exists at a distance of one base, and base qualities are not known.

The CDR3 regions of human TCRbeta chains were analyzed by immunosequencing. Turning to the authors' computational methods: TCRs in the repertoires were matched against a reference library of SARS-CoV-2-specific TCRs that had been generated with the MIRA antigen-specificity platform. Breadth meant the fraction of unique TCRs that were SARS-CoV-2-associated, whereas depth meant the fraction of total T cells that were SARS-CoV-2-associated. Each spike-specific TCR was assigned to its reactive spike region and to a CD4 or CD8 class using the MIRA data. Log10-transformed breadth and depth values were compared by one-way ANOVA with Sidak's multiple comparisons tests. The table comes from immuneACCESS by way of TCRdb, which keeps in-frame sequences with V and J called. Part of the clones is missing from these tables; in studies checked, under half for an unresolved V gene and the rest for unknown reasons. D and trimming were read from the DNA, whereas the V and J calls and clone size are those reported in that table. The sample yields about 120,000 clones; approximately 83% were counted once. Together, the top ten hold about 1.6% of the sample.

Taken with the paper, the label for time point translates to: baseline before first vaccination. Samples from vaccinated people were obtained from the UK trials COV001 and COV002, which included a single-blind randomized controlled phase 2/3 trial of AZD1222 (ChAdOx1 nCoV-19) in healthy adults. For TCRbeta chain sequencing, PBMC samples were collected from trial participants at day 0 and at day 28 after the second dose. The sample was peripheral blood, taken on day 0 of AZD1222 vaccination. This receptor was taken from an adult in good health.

The CDR3 loop reads CASSPYSSYNEQFF. The nucleotide sequence is TGTGCCAGCTCACCCTACAGCTCCTACAATGAGCAGTTCTTC. This receptor chain uses TRBV18 and TRBJ2-1; the D segment cannot be called with confidence. V is shortened by 3 bases, J by 0 bases, and the region joining them spans 6 bases. The CDR3 contains 14 residues, cysteine and phenylalanine counted. CDR3 DNA is the only sequence kept; it has 42 bases, read in frame from the first base. The germline V gene yields KGHSH for CDR1 and LQKENI for CDR2. The full variable domain, completed from the reference TRBV18 and TRBJ2-1 proteins outside the CDR3, reads NAGVMQNPRHLVRRRGQEARLRCSPMKGHSHVYWYRQLPEEGLKFMVYLQKENIIDESGMPKERFSAEFPKEGPSILRIQQVVRGDSAAYFCASSPYSSYNEQFFGPGTRLTVL.